This is a list of T cell receptor beta chains from one sample in a study of a mutant IDH1 vaccine in newly diagnosed glioma. These receptors lack a known antigen. Measured with immunoSEQ multiplex PCR; TCRdb has only the in-frame clones, and not every one. The repertoire holds about 120,000 clones, around 80% seen once, with 5.5% in the top ten. The source material was PBMCs, sampled from a glioma patient whose treatment included an IDH1 peptide vaccine. Source of these receptors: a man aged 40-49 years with glioma. Each CDR3 is given with its conserved first and last residue. The D gene is left open where the match is weak. Expanded clones are given a class, and other clones once, few, many or no size at all.

.,TRBJ1-2,TRBD1,TRBV2,CASSDVSGTGIVYGYTF,TGTGCCAGCAGTGACGTTTCGGGGACAGGTATAGTCTATGGCTACACCTTC
once,TRBJ1-4,.,TRBV5-4,CASSAGIGVNEKLFF,TGTGCCAGCAGCGCGGGTATTGGGGTAAATGAAAAACTGTTTTTT
.,TRBJ2-2,.,TRBV18,CASSPPLNTGELFF,TGTGCCAGCTCACCACCGTTGAACACCGGGGAGCTGTTTTTT
.,TRBJ1-4,.,TRBV15,CATSRASVTDTNEKLFF,TGTGCCACCAGCAGAGCCTCGGTGACCGACACTAATGAAAAACTGTTTTTT
once,TRBJ2-3,TRBD1,TRBV4-3,CASSQVLGTAHGPDTQYF,TGCGCCAGCAGCCAAGTCCTCGGGACAGCTCATGGCCCAGATACGCAGTATTTT
.,TRBJ1-1,.,TRBV6-5,CASSYRGRGTEAFF,TGTGCCAGCAGTTACAGGGGTCGGGGCACTGAAGCTTTCTTT
.,TRBJ1-6,.,TRBV2,CASSLRDINSPLHF,TGTGCCAGCAGCCTCCGGGACATTAATTCACCCCTCCACTTT
.,TRBJ2-4,.,TRBV7-9,CASSLAGLGIQYF,TGTGCCAGCAGCTTAGCGGGACTCGGAATTCAGTACTTC
few,TRBJ2-1,.,TRBV18,CASSPRFPGEDEQFF,TGTGCCAGCTCACCAAGGTTCCCAGGGGAGGATGAGCAGTTCTTC
few,TRBJ2-4,.,TRBV10-1,CASSSETGAAIQYF,TGCGCCAGCAGTTCTGAGACAGGCGCTGCCATTCAGTACTTC
once,TRBJ2-7,.,TRBV13,CASSLGPPVRARSYEQYF,TGTGCCAGCAGCTTAGGCCCCCCGGTGAGGGCCAGATCCTACGAGCAGTACTTC
.,TRBJ2-7,TRBD1,TRBV28,CASRSRDRASYEQYF,TGTGCCAGCAGATCCCGGGACAGGGCCTCCTACGAGCAGTACTTC
.,TRBJ2-1,.,TRBV7-9,CASSLPSRGEQFF,TGTGCCAGCAGCTTACCCTCTAGGGGTGAGCAGTTCTTC